This T cell receptor beta chain emerged from a study of shared clonotypes between healthy human individuals. Naive CD8 isolation took CD45RO-negative cells positively selected for CCR7 and excluded terminally differentiated effector memory CD45RA+ cells. The protocol was immunoSEQ multiplex PCR, while the TCRdb copy is restricted to in-frame clones and leaves out a portion. The sample carries about 2 million clones, around 96% recorded once. Sequencing input: naive CD8+ T cells sorted from blood. The clonotype comes from a man between 18 and 29 years old in good health.

In DNA, the CDR3 is TGTGCCAGTGGGACACTAAGCTCCTATAATTCACCCCTCCACTTT. Its protein product is CASGTLSSYNSPLHF. The chain links TRBV6-5 to TRBJ1-6, with D maybe TRBD1 (6 bases). V was pared by 9 bases and J by 0 bases, with 12 bases between. Germline loops: CDR1 MNHEY, CDR2 SVGAGI. This CDR3 region has 15 residues.